The entry that follows covers one TCR beta chain sequence. What this receptor recognizes is not known. No base qualities exist here, and no much larger clone lies one base off it. Two rounds of multiplex PCR on genomic DNA were used to amplify the TCR beta CDR3 region. In the first round of PCR, primers specific to each TRBV and TRBJ gene were used, and the primer sequences are filed in Chinese patent CN105087789A. Universal primers were used in the second round of PCR. The Roche High Pure PCR Template Preparation Kit was used to extract genomic DNA from the frozen PBMCs. Libraries were sequenced paired-end with 151 bp reads on an Illumina HiSeq 3000. Per the original workflow: CutAdapt was used to remove raw reads lacking the multiplex PCR primer sequences. Using PEAR, the high-quality paired reads were merged into contigs. MiXCR assigned TRB V, D and J gene segments to each contig by aligning to reference sequences. CDR3 sequences were clustered by base quality and sequence similarity to remove sequencing errors. Diversity was calculated as Shannon entropy divided by the natural log of the number of productive TCR sequences. Clonality was defined as one minus Shannon entropy divided by the natural log of the number of unique clonotypes. Using the Youden index from ROC curves, the researchers picked the repertoire-metric cut-offs for progression-free survival, and all analyses were carried out in R 3.5.3. TCRdb applied fastp at Q25 and MiXCR to the public reads, then kept only in-frame beta chains. Under each unique CDR3 protein, matching rows form one entry showing the most common genes and DNA. The authors' filters were not applied to this entry. In all, the sample holds 20,000 to 25,000 distinct CDR3 sequences, and 35% to 45% of those were seen once. The top ten clones comprise approximately 52% of the sample.

The sample belongs to a study of prognosis after radiotherapy for stage I lung cancer (TCRdb year 2021). General notes on the study: Between early 2018 and early 2019, over 15 patients with stage I NSCLC were enrolled in Nanjing, China. Stage I lung tumors that were newly diagnosed and primary were found in some 15 patients, while 4 or 5 patients had oligometastatic NSCLC after surgical resection of the primary tumor. All patients were regarded as medically inoperable, because of comorbidities in 11 to 12 patients and refusal of surgery in several patients. The cohort included about a dozen men and five to seven women, with a median age of approximately 74 years and a range of about 50 to 84 years. Tumor histology was squamous cell carcinoma in about seven patients and adenocarcinoma in roughly 12. Using image-guided IMRT or VMAT, SBRT was delivered in 3 to 5 fractions at a biologically effective dose of at least 100 Gy. Concurrent therapy was not administered to any patient alongside SBRT. After SBRT, distant metastases developed in about 20% of the 19 patients at a median of approximately seven months, while the remaining 15 patients had no significant progression. The study profiled peripheral blood TCR beta repertoires from stage I NSCLC patients before and after stereotactic body radiotherapy and related them to distant failure. For each of the 20 or so patients, one blood sample was taken before SBRT and one after, so the study sequenced around 40 samples in total.

Study-level results and caveats: No adjustment for multiple comparisons was applied to any of the reported P values. After SBRT, the count of unique TCR clones dropped from a median of about 10,000 beforehand to nearly 7,000 afterward (Wilcoxon paired P=0.011). No determination of tumor specificity was made for expanded TCR clones. Post-SBRT Shannon entropy and its change from baseline were lower in patients who developed distant metastases; baseline Shannon entropy was not associated with metastases. Differences in TRBV and TRBJ usage frequencies by metastasis status were reportedly observed in two V genes at baseline and in roughly ten V and two J genes after SBRT. Limitations of the study included a small cohort and short follow-up, and the study findings need independent validation.

All patients had node-negative disease on CT and PET/CT, and none had a history of other malignancies or had previously received chemotherapy or radiotherapy. Roughly 6 milliliters of peripheral venous blood were drawn into EDTA tubes at each of two time points. Ficoll-Paque Plus density-gradient centrifugation was used to isolate PBMCs. Immediately after collection, samples were stored at -80 degrees C until analysis. This clonotype was sampled from a donor aged 50 or older with non-small cell lung cancer. The sample consisted of PBMCs, taken before or after stereotactic body radiation therapy (not recorded which).

The DNA sequence is given as TGCGCCAGCAGCTTACAGCGTCTGGGGGATGAGCAGTTCTTC. It codes for CASSLQRLGDEQFF. Rearrangement joined TRBV5-1 to TRBJ2-1; the D segment may tentatively be TRBD1 or TRBD2, each giving 5 matched bases. The CDR3 contains 14 residues, cysteine and phenylalanine counted. Just the 42-base CDR3 DNA is kept, in frame starting at base 1. Reading the germline V gene gives CDR1 SGHRS and CDR2 YFSETQ. V is shortened by 2 bases, J by 8 bases, and the region joining them spans 14 bases.